The rows below give T cell receptor beta chains drawn from one sample of a study of blood T cell repertoires in COVID-19. Profiling relied on immunoSEQ multiplex PCR, and the TCRdb table lists in-frame clones only, not all of them. The data contain 160,000 or so clones, 80% of them singletons. The sample taken for sequencing was PBMCs or T cells enriched from blood (not recorded which). The receptor source for this set is a woman aged 55-69 years who had recovered from COVID-19. CDR3s include the opening cysteine and the closing phenylalanine or tryptophan. D genes are given only for firm matches. Clone size is shown for a subset of rows, as once, few, many or a class of expanded clone.

D gene	V gene	J gene	clone size	CDR3 DNA	CDR3 protein
-	TRBV6-5	TRBJ2-7	few	TGTGCCAGCAGTTCTCTCACAGGGTACATCGGCGAGCAGTACTTC	CASSSLTGYIGEQYF
TRBD2	TRBV18	TRBJ2-3	once	TGTGCCAGCTCACCAGAAGCGGGGGGCCCCGGTGGCACAGATACGCAGTATTTT	CASSPEAGGPGGTDTQYF
-	TRBV6-5	TRBJ1-2	-	TGTGCCAGCAGTTACTCGAGGGAAGGAAGCGGCTACACCTTC	CASSYSREGSGYTF
-	TRBV5-1	TRBJ1-1	-	TGCGCCAGCAGCTTGGACAAGAACACTGAAGCTTTCTTT	CASSLDKNTEAFF
-	TRBV3-1/TRBV3-2	TRBJ2-7	-	TGTGCCAGCAGCCTCAGGGTAGAATCCTACGAGCAGTACTTC	CASSLRVESYEQYF
TRBD2	TRBV7-8	TRBJ2-3	-	TGTGCCAGCAGCTTAGTCGAAGGAGCGGGGGATACGCAGTATTTT	CASSLVEGAGDTQYF
TRBD1	TRBV5-4	TRBJ1-2	-	TGTGCCAGCAGCCACCAGGAGGCCAGGGGGGGCTACACCTTC	CASSHQEARGGYTF
TRBD1	TRBV19	TRBJ2-2	-	TGTGCCAGTAGTATCGCAGGGGGTCTAAGCTGGGAGCTGTTTTTT	CASSIAGGLSWELFF
-	TRBV2	TRBJ2-2	-	TGTGCCAGCAGGGAGGACCGGGACACCGGGGAGCTGTTTTTT	CASREDRDTGELFF
-	TRBV14	TRBJ2-1	-	TGTGCCAGCAGCCAAGAAATATCGGGAAGCGATGAGCAGTTCTTC	CASSQEISGSDEQFF
-	TRBV5-1	TRBJ2-5	-	TGCGCCAGCAGCTTGGCCAACCGACAAGAAGAGACCCAGTACTTC	CASSLANRQEETQYF
-	TRBV12-3/TRBV12-4	TRBJ2-3	-	TGTGCCAGCGGAGACGCCGCCACAGATACGCAGTATTTT	CASGDAATDTQYF
-	TRBV30	TRBJ1-1	few	TGTGCCTGGAGTTTCTCCGCCGGGGGGGCCGGGACAGCTTTCTTT	CAWSFSAGGAGTAFF
-	TRBV15	TRBJ1-2	-	TGTGCCACCAGCAGAGGAAAGGGGCTCCTCTATGGCTACACCTTC	CATSRGKGLLYGYTF
TRBD1	TRBV24-1	TRBJ2-1	-	TGTGCCACCAGTGACCCTAGCCGGGACAGGGGACGCGGAATTCTCAATGAGCAGTTCTTC	CATSDPSRDRGRGILNEQFF
-	TRBV15	TRBJ1-2	-	TGTGCCACCAGCAGAGATCGTCCCGGGGACTATGGCTACACCTTC	CATSRDRPGDYGYTF
TRBD1	TRBV7-8	TRBJ1-4	once	TGTGCCAGCAGCACTACGCAGGGGGCAACAACTAATGAAAAACTGTTTTTT	CASSTTQGATTNEKLFF
-	TRBV12-5	TRBJ2-1	-	TGTGCTAGTGGTTTGGCAACCCATAGCGTGAGATACAATGAGCAGTTCTTC	CASGLATHSVRYNEQFF
-	TRBV19	TRBJ1-2	many	TGTGCCAGTAGTATCGGTCCTGGCGGGCGAAATGGCTACACCTTC	CASSIGPGGRNGYTF
-	TRBV11-2	TRBJ1-1	-	TGTGCCAGCAGCTCAGAGGGGCGCACTGAAGCTTTCTTT	CASSSEGRTEAFF
TRBD1	TRBV14	TRBJ2-3	-	TGTGCCAGCAGCCAGCAGGGGGCATATACGCAGTATTTT	CASSQQGAYTQYF
-	TRBV5-4	TRBJ1-4	-	TGTGCCAGCACCCCGGGTGCAACTAATGAAAAACTGTTTTTT	CASTPGATNEKLFF
-	TRBV7-2	TRBJ1-5	-	TGTGCCAGCAGCTTAGAGGGGTATAGCAATCAGCCCCAGCATTTT	CASSLEGYSNQPQHF
-	TRBV7-3	TRBJ2-6	-	TGTGCCAGCAGCTTCACAGGGCCTGGGGCCAACGTCCTGACTTTC	CASSFTGPGANVLTF
-	TRBV5-1	TRBJ1-2	-	TGCGCCAGCAGCTTGGGGCAGGGTAGTGGCTACACCTTC	CASSLGQGSGYTF
-	TRBV2	TRBJ2-3	-	TGTGCCAGCAGTGATCGGGGTCCGGACACAGATACGCAGTATTTT	CASSDRGPDTDTQYF
TRBD1	TRBV25-1	TRBJ1-2	-	TGTGCCAGCAGGGGGGACAGAAACTATGGCTACACCTTC	CASRGDRNYGYTF
-	TRBV7-6	TRBJ1-1	-	TGTGCCAGCAGCTTAGGCGGGGGCAAGGTTTCCACTGAAGCTTTCTTT	CASSLGGGKVSTEAFF
-	TRBV5-1	TRBJ1-2	few	TGCGCCAGCAGCGGGGCGACCCCGAACTATGGCTACACCTTC	CASSGATPNYGYTF
TRBD2	TRBV5-4	TRBJ2-1	-	TGTGCCAGCAGCTGGGGACTAGCGGGGCGATACAATGAGCAGTTCTTC	CASSWGLAGRYNEQFF
TRBD2	TRBV5-1	TRBJ2-6	-	TGCGCCAGCAGCGACAGTAGCGGGGAGGCCAACGTCCTGACTTTC	CASSDSSGEANVLTF
-	TRBV7-2	TRBJ1-1	-	TGTGCCAGCAGCTCGCCGCCAGGGCCCACTGAAGCTTTCTTT	CASSSPPGPTEAFF
TRBD1	TRBV24-1	TRBJ2-7	-	TGTGCCACCAGTGGTCGAACCGGGACAGGGGGCTACGAGCAGTACTTC	CATSGRTGTGGYEQYF
-	TRBV30	TRBJ1-3	once	TGTGCCTGGAGTGTAGGGGTCGGGTCATCGCAGGGAAACACCATATATTTT	CAWSVGVGSSQGNTIYF
-	TRBV5-1	TRBJ2-7	-	TGCGCCAGCAGCTTCGACAGGCAGGAGCAGTACTTC	CASSFDRQEQYF
TRBD2	TRBV7-3	TRBJ2-1	-	TGTGCCAGCAGCTTAGTCCCTAGCGGGGGTTACAATGAGCAGTTCTTC	CASSLVPSGGYNEQFF
-	TRBV6-5	TRBJ2-3	-	TGTGCCAGCAGTCCAGTCGGGGCAGATACGCAGTATTTT	CASSPVGADTQYF
-	TRBV2	TRBJ1-1	-	TGTGCCAGCACATTGGGGGGATTTAACACTGAAGCTTTCTTT	CASTLGGFNTEAFF
-	TRBV27	TRBJ2-7	-	TGTGCCAGCAGTTTGCCGGGAACAGGGACCTACGAGCAGTACTTC	CASSLPGTGTYEQYF
TRBD2	TRBV3-1/TRBV3-2	TRBJ2-2	few	TGTGCCAGCAGCCAAATAGCGGGGGGCACCGGGGAGCTGTTTTTT	CASSQIAGGTGELFF